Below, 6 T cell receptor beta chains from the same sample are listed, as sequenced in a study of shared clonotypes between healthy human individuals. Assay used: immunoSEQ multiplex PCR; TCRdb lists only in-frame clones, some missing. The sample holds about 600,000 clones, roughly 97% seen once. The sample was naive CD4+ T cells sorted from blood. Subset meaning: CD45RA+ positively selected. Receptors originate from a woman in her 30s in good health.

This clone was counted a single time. Here the CDR3 reads CASSEAATGSFNTIYF. For the CDR3, the DNA is TGTGCCAGCAGTGAAGCAGCGACAGGGAGCTTTAACACCATATATTTT. The V and J genes are TRBV2 and TRBJ1-3, with 7 bases fitting TRBD1. CDR1 is SNHLY and CDR2 is FYNNEI in the germline V gene. V trimming: 0 bases; J trimming: 7 bases; junction bases outside the gene matches: 9. The CDR3 runs to 16 residues.

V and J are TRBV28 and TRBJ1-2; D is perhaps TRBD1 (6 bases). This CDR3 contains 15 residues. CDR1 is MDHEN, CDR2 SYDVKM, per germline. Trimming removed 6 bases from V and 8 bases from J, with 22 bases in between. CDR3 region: CASRGGGMGHGGYTF. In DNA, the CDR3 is TGTGCCAGCAGGGGAGGGGGAATGGGGCACGGAGGCTACACCTTC.

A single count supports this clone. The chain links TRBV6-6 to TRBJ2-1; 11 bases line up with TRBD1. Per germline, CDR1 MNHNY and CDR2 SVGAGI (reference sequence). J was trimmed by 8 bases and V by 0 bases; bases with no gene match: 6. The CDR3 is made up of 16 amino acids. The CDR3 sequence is CASSYSRGTGGYEQFF. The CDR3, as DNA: TGTGCCAGCAGTTACTCCCGGGGGACAGGGGGATATGAGCAGTTCTTC.

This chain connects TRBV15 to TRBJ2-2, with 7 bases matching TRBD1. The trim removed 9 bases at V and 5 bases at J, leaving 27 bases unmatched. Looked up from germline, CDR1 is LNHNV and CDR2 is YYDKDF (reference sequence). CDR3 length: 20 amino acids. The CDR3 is CATTRGPGDPRQGRTGELFF. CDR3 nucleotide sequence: TGTGCCACTACCCGGGGACCAGGAGACCCCCGACAGGGAAGGACCGGGGAGCTGTTTTTT.

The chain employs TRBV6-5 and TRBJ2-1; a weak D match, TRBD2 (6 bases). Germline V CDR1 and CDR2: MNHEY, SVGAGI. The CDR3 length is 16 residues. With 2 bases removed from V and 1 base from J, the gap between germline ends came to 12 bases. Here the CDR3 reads CASSYGEVISYNEQFF. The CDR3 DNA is TGTGCCAGCAGTTACGGGGAGGTGATTTCCTACAATGAGCAGTTCTTC.

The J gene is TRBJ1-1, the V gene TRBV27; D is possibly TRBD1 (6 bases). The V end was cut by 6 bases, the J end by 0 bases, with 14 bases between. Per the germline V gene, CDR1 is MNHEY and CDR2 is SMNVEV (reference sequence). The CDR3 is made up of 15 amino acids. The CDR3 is CASRWGQSMNTEAFF. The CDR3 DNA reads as TGTGCCAGCAGGTGGGGACAAAGCATGAACACTGAAGCTTTCTTT.